The table lists the clone carrying this T cell receptor (beta chain) with a count of one. Clones were sequenced by immunoSEQ multiplex PCR, and TCRdb holds only the in-frame ones, with some missing. Among under 250,000 clones listed, 82% were seen once. These data come from a study of blood T cell repertoires in COVID-19. Overall study context: PBMCs, B-cell-depleted T cells, or T cells were the source of the cDNA or gDNA that made up the material.

The specimen was PBMCs or T cells enriched from blood (not recorded which). The clonotype was recovered from a woman in her sixties who had recovered from COVID-19.

The CDR3 DNA reads as TGTGCCAGCAGCCTAAACGTTGGTTCACCCCTCCACTTT. Protein sequence: CASSLNVGSPLHF. V is TRBV5-6 and J is TRBJ1-6; no clear D. This CDR3 region has 13 residues. Trimming took off 4 bases at V and 9 bases at J, with 11 bases between the two ends. The germline gives CDR1 SGHDT, CDR2 YYEEEE.